The entry that follows covers one T cell receptor beta chain sequence. The antigen is undetermined. Cells sorted as Tregs were CD4+, CD25+ and CD127-/low. The CDR3 totals 16 residues. The V and J ends lost 5 bases and 0 bases respectively, with 14 bases between them. Germline V gene data show CDR1 as DFQATT and CDR2 as SNEGSKA (reference sequence). Notes on the study in general: The larger-cohort validation was restricted to a single TCR beta V-J rearrangement rather than whole repertoires.

One entry per CDR3 protein, called by TCRdb with MiXCR from the 5' RACE reads. Of over 45,000 distinct CDR3 sequences listed, about 25% are singletons. Sequenced input: tumor-infiltrating Tregs sorted from the breast tumor. The chain combines TRBV20-1 with TRBJ1-6; D unresolved. This TCR came from a female donor with breast cancer. The CDR3 coding sequence is TGCAGTGCTGGACTGAGGGCCGGCTCCTATAATTCACCCCTCCACTTT. Residues: CSAGLRAGSYNSPLHF.